Detailed here is one T cell receptor beta chain. The antigen it binds to is not known. Base quality data are lacking; no much larger clone is found one base away. This specimen belongs to a study of human CD4 T cells and Enterobacteriaceae (dated by TCRdb to 2020 to 2022). General study outcomes and caveats: The reactivity of ex vivo clonotypes was inferred solely by matching the nucleotide sequences of those clonotypes to CFSE-low cultures from the same donors. Ex vivo, broadly cross-reactive clonotypes appeared more expanded than specific ones, with about 55% of the 19 and about 65% of the roughly 34 in the top 5%.

Memory CD4+ T cells, defined as all CD4+ cells other than CD45RA+CCR7+CD95- naive cells, were FACS-sorted on a FACSAria III to a purity of over 95%. Blood from healthy donors came from blood donation centers in Switzerland. Positive selection with CD4 and CD14 magnetic microbeads was used to enrich total CD4+ T cells and monocytes. CD8+, CD14+, CD16+, CD56+, CD19+ and CD25-bright cells were excluded prior to sorting. In a couple of blood donors, total memory CD4+ T cells were sequenced directly ex vivo to assess in vivo expansion of bacteria-reactive clonotypes. Isolation of peripheral blood mononuclear cells from donor blood was performed with Ficoll-Paque Plus. Deep-level sequencing was performed on ex vivo total memory CD4+ samples, with a detection sensitivity of one cell in 200,000. The QIAamp DNA Micro Kit was used to extract genomic DNA from cell pellets, and spectrophotometry was used to check the DNA quantity and purity. Amplification of TCR Vbeta CDR3 regions was performed with the immunoSEQ multiplex PCR assay. Amplicons were sequenced on the Illumina HiSeq platform. Retrieved sequences were 87 nucleotides long and contained the CDR3 region. In the paper's pipeline: A clonotype was defined as a unique productive TCR Vbeta nucleotide sequence and was quantified by productive template frequency from ImmunoSEQ Analyzer V3.0. Expanded clonotypes were defined by a threshold at the top 5th percentile of each frequency-ranked repertoire. Repertoire overlap was calculated as Chao-Jaccard using the R package fossil and displayed by nonmetric multidimensional scaling using the R package MASS. In TCRdb, the immuneACCESS table is reduced to in-frame sequences with V and J assigned. These tables do not hold every clone; where another copy was compared, an unresolved V gene accounts for under half, and the others remain unexplained. The V and J calls and clone size come from that table; D and trimming were worked out from the DNA. Recorded for this sample are tens of thousands of clones; around 80% of them occurred a single time. The ten largest account for over 1.5% of the sample.

V is cut by 5 bases and J by 4 bases, and the space between the germline ends is 11 bases. The CDR3 measures 13 amino acids from cysteine to phenylalanine. This entry keeps only the CDR3 DNA: 39 bases, framed from base 1. CDR1 and CDR2 were assigned from the germline V gene (reference sequence) as GTSNPN and SVGIG. Specimen: memory CD4+ T cells from blood. Sample cell subset or site, as interpreted from the label and publication: total memory CD4 T cells sorted directly ex vivo, unstimulated. The rearrangement joined TRBV30 to TRBJ1-4; no D gene is confidently identified. The source is a human donor in good health. The DNA sequence follows: TGTGCCTGGGCGGGCAGCAATAATGAAAAACTGTTTTTT. Its protein product is CAWAGSNNEKLFF.